This T cell receptor (beta chain) was profiled in a study of T cell responses to AZD1222 COVID-19 vaccine. Whole-study results and caveats: Spike-specific TCR breadth rose after two AZD1222 doses, and depth rose as well. AZD1222 recipients seropositive at baseline numbered only 5 to 7.

TCRdb's table, derived via immunoSEQ multiplex PCR, lists solely in-frame clones and lacks some. The profile covers some 150,000 clones, with about 90% appearing a single time and roughly 9.7% taken by the ten largest. This CDR3 spans 15 amino acids. The germline gives CDR1 SGHAT, CDR2 FQDESV (reference sequence). V lost 5 bases, J lost 2 bases, and 4 bases stayed unmatched. Remarks on this clone: The antigen remains undetermined.

This sequence was found in an adult who received the AZD1222 COVID-19 vaccine. The input for sequencing was peripheral blood, taken 28 days after the second AZD1222 dose. The V gene is TRBV11-1, the J gene TRBJ2-1; the match to TRBD1 covers 9 bases. CDR3 sequence reads: CASSPGTGTYNEQFF. CDR3 nucleotides: TGTGCCAGCAGCCCCGGGACAGGGACCTACAATGAGCAGTTCTTC. Filled out from reference TRBV11-1 and TRBJ2-1, the complete variable domain reads EAEVAQSPRYKITEKSQAVAFWCDPISGHATLYWYRQILGQGPELLVQFQDESVVDDSQLPKDRFSAERLKGVDSTLKIQPAELGDSAMYLCASSPGTGTYNEQFFGPGTRLTVL.